This TCR beta chain was recovered during a study of T cell responses to AZD1222 COVID-19 vaccine. The data were produced by immunoSEQ multiplex PCR, yet TCRdb's version contains in-frame clones alone and is incomplete. The data show over 150,000 clones, 90% seen once. In regard to this clone: Its antigen remains unknown.

General study points: Nearly half of spike-specific TCRs reportedly target variant regions that are unmutated in the B.1.351 and B.1.1.7 variants. With dominance at 160-218 and 743-854, vaccine-associated CD4 TCRs spanned spike. Among AZD1222 vaccinees, only 5 or 6 were seropositive at baseline.

V was trimmed by 6 bases and J by 9 bases, leaving 9 bases between them. The germline V gene has CDR1 MDHEN and CDR2 SYDVKM. The CDR3 has 12 amino acids. The V call is TRBV28, the J call TRBJ1-6; D call uncertain. This material consisted of peripheral blood, taken on day 0 of AZD1222 vaccination. This TCR derives from an adult in good health. Written as DNA, the CDR3 is TGTGCCAGCAGCTACCTGGGTTCACCCCTCCACTTT. Translation: CASSYLGSPLHF.